Below are 19 T cell receptor beta chains sequenced from a single sample in a study of vaccination effects on CD4 cells after COVID-19. Under the ViraFEST assay, PBMC were stimulated with viral peptide pools so that antigen-specific CD4+ T cells expanded. Sequencing was performed afterwards. Isolating CD4+ T cells followed approximately 11 days of culture. TCRdb keeps only in-frame clones here, not all; method: immunoSEQ multiplex PCR. This sample has some 15,000 clones, with over 65% found just once. These receptors have no identified antigens. Sequences were derived from CD4+ T cells from PBMCs cultured with HCoV-229E spike peptides, sampled before COVID-19 vaccination. The receptors originated from a human donor who received a COVID-19 vaccine.

Here the CDR3 reads CATSRDVGEGYTF. CDR3 in DNA: TGTGCCACCAGCAGAGATGTTGGGGAGGGCTACACCTTC. The chain couples TRBV15 to TRBJ1-2; unclear D gene. The V gene lost 0 bases and the J gene lost 8 bases, with 10 bases spanning the gap. Germline V gene data show CDR1 as LNHNV and CDR2 as YYDKDF (reference sequence). CDR3 length: 13 amino acids.

V and J are TRBV18 and TRBJ1-4; TRBD1 might be the D (6 bases). The CDR3 spans 18 residues. Germline V lookup: CDR1 KGHSH, CDR2 LQKENI. The ends were cut back, 4 bases at V and 8 bases at J, with 26 bases in the middle. Here the CDR3 reads CASSHSQGTFNRKEKLFF. The CDR3 DNA is TGTGCCAGCTCACATTCACAGGGAACCTTTAACCGTAAGGAAAAACTGTTTTTT.

The CDR3 spells CASSQDDGRAGTQPQHF. Here the CDR3 DNA reads TGCGCCAGCAGCCAAGACGACGGGAGAGCGGGAACTCAGCCCCAGCATTTT. This sequence joins TRBV4-1 and TRBJ1-5; D is unresolved. Germline V gene lookup returns CDR1 MGHRA and CDR2 YSYEKL. The ends were cut back, 0 bases at V and 6 bases at J, with 18 bases in the middle. The CDR3 length is 17 residues.

The CDR3 region is CAWSRQISSYNEQFF. As DNA, the CDR3 is TGTGCCTGGAGTCGACAGATAAGCTCCTACAATGAGCAGTTCTTC. V gene TRBV30 combines with J gene TRBJ2-1; a weak D match, TRBD1 (5 bases). The V and J ends lost 2 bases and 0 bases respectively, with 11 bases between them. Per germline, CDR1 GTSNPN and CDR2 SVGIG (reference sequence). This CDR3 comprises 15 residues.

The chain employs TRBV5-3 and TRBJ1-5, with 8 bases lining up with TRBD1. TRBV5-3 has ORF status, its function being uncertain. The CDR3 loop spans 15 amino acids. Unmatched junction bases numbered 5, after V lost 4 bases and J lost 2 bases. CDR3 coding DNA: TGTGCCAGAAGCCTCGGACAGGGTGGCAATCAGCCCCAGCATTTT. Its protein is CARSLGQGGNQPQHF.

This chain uses TRBV3-1 (or the pseudogene TRBV3-2) with TRBJ2-1, with D uncertain. Trimming removed 5 bases at V and 7 bases at J, with 9 bases between. Germline CDR1 LGHDT, CDR2 YNNKEL (reference sequence). The CDR3 is 12 residues long. The CDR3 is CASSFGGNEQFF. DNA for the CDR3: TGTGCCAGCAGCTTCGGTGGGAATGAGCAGTTCTTC.

This clone was recorded a few times. The CDR3 spells CASSHDSGTGNEKLFF. CDR3 DNA sequence: TGTGCCAGCAGCCACGACTCCGGGACAGGGAATGAAAAACTGTTTTTT. This chain uses TRBV4-2 with TRBJ1-4, with TRBD1 matching over 9 bases. J was trimmed by 5 bases and V by 3 bases; bases with no gene match: 7. The CDR3 length is 16 residues. Germline assignment: CDR1 LGHNA and CDR2 YNFKEQ.

The rearrangement joins TRBV5-4 to TRBJ2-6; 7 positions agree with TRBD2. V lost 3 bases and J lost 0; bases outside the gene matches: 6. Germline V gene sequence: CDR1 SGHNT, CDR2 YYREEE (reference sequence). The CDR3 sequence is 17 residues long. The CDR3 spells CASSSGGSHSGANVLTF. In DNA, the CDR3 is TGTGCCAGCAGCTCGGGAGGCAGCCACTCTGGGGCCAACGTCCTGACTTTC.

V and J are TRBV27 and TRBJ2-2; D is possibly TRBD1 or TRBD2 (5 bases each). Per germline, CDR1 MNHEY and CDR2 SMNVEV (reference sequence). The CDR3 totals 16 residues. V shed 0 bases and J shed 0 bases, with 8 bases lying between them. The CDR3 DNA sequence: TGTGCCAGCAGTTTATCGAGGGGCGCGAACACCGGGGAGCTGTTTTTT. It translates to CASSLSRGANTGELFF.

V gene TRBV5-6 combines with J gene TRBJ2-3, with D uncertain. Trimming removed 3 bases from V and 5 bases from J, with 10 bases in between. The germline V gene has CDR1 SGHDT and CDR2 YYEEEE. The CDR3 is made up of 13 amino acids. CDR3 in DNA: TGTGCCAGCAGCTCTCAAGGGCGAGATACGCAGTATTTT. It specifies CASSSQGRDTQYF.

This clone was counted once. The rearrangement joins TRBV19 to TRBJ1-2; 7 bases line up with TRBD1. CDR1 and CDR2 from the germline V gene are LNHDA and SQIVND (reference sequence). Trimming at V came to 5 bases and at J to 2 bases, leaving 8 bases not matched to a gene. The length of the CDR3 is 15 residues. As DNA, the CDR3 is TGTGCCAGTAGTCTCGGGACAGTTTTCAACTATGGCTACACCTTC. It codes for CASSLGTVFNYGYTF.

The chain joins TRBV10-3 to TRBJ1-2, with TRBD1 as a possible D gene (6 bases). This CDR3 region has 15 residues. The V gene lost 10 bases and the J gene lost 0 bases, with 18 bases spanning the gap. CDR1 is ENHRY and CDR2 is SYGVKD in the germline V gene. For the CDR3, the DNA is TGTGCCACTAGCGCTAACAGGGAAGCTAACTATGGCTACACCTTC. Its translation is CATSANREANYGYTF.

This chain links TRBV7-6 with TRBJ1-2; 11 bases are shared with TRBD1. Germline V gene sequence: CDR1 SGHVS, CDR2 FNYEAQ. CDR3 length equals 15 residues. V lost 5 bases to trimming and J lost 6 bases; unmatched junction nucleotides: 8. CDR3: CASSPRTGGVHGYTF. The CDR3 DNA reads TGTGCCAGCAGCCCCCGGACAGGGGGCGTTCATGGCTACACCTTC.

This clone has only one observation. The chain combines TRBV3-1 (or the pseudogene TRBV3-2) with TRBJ2-2; TRBD1 aligns across 7 bases. Germline V CDR1 and CDR2: LGHDT, YNNKEL (reference sequence). Losses at the gene ends were 5 bases for V and 7 bases for J; bases not matched to a gene: 10. This CDR3 comprises 15 residues. The CDR3 DNA reads as TGTGCCAGCAGCGAAGGGACAGCTGGAGGCGGGGAGCTGTTTTTT. The encoded protein is CASSEGTAGGGELFF.

This clone was detected a few times. The V gene is TRBV20-1, the J gene TRBJ1-3; D unresolved. The CDR3 totals 14 residues. Germline V gives CDR1 DFQATT, CDR2 SNEGSKA (reference sequence). V was clipped by 3 bases and J by 0 bases, with 9 bases between them. CDR3 DNA sequence: TGCAGTGCTAGTTTCGCAGGCTCTGGAAACACCATATATTTT. Translated: CSASFAGSGNTIYF.

The chain employs TRBV15 and TRBJ1-3, with D perhaps matching TRBD1 (6 bases). The CDR3 is 14 amino acids. CDR1 and CDR2 (germline): LNHNV, YYDKDF (reference sequence). Trimming stripped 2 bases from V and 10 bases from J, with 15 bases between. This chain's CDR3 is CATSRTGDRSTIYF. As DNA, the CDR3 is TGTGCCACCAGCAGAACCGGCGACAGGTCAACCATATATTTT.

This chain joins TRBV10-3 and TRBJ2-3; 11 nucleotides align to TRBD2. The germline V gene has CDR1 ENHRY and CDR2 SYGVKD. There are 18 residues in the CDR3. J lost 0 bases, V lost 0 bases, and 5 bases had no gene match. The CDR3 sequence: CAISESLAGGTSTDTQYF. The CDR3 DNA reads as TGTGCCATCAGTGAGTCATTAGCGGGGGGGACTAGCACAGATACGCAGTATTTT.

This chain uses TRBV6-5 with TRBJ1-5; TRBD1 agrees at 7 bases. The junction had 5 bases not matched to a gene; V was cut back by 0 bases and J by 3 bases. Germline lookup yields CDR1 MNHEY and CDR2 SVGAGI. The CDR3 is made up of 16 amino acids. The CDR3 region is CASSYSKTGANQPQHF. The CDR3 region has the DNA TGTGCCAGCAGTTACTCGAAAACAGGGGCCAATCAGCCCCAGCATTTT.

There are a few counts of this clone. The rearrangement uses TRBV2 and TRBJ2-6; weak D call: TRBD1 (6 bases). The germline gives CDR1 SNHLY, CDR2 FYNNEI. Trimming took 2 bases from V and 0 from J, leaving 14 bases between them. This CDR3 is 18 amino acids long. The CDR3 DNA reads as TGTGCCAGCAGTGAAACCCGGACAGCAAGCTCTGGGGCCAACGTCCTGACTTTC. It is translated as CASSETRTASSGANVLTF. The full variable domain, rest sourced from reference TRBV2 and TRBJ2-6, is EPEVTQTPSHQVTQMGQEVILRCVPISNHLYFYWYRQILGQKVEFLVSFYNNEISEKSEIFDDQFSVERPDGSNFTLKIRSTKLEDSAMYFCASSETRTASSGANVLTFGAGSRLTVL.